This paragraph reports one TCR beta chain. The data derive from a study of response to subunit inactivated influenza vaccine. TCRdb ran MiXCR on the RT-PCR reads and lists one entry per CDR3 protein. The sample lists more than 500,000 distinct CDR3 sequences, about 11% occurring once. Germline lookup yields CDR1 SGDLS and CDR2 YYNGEE. The CDR3 covers 17 residues. Trimming cost V 0 bases and J 6 bases; bases outside gene matches: 10. The sample was also reused in another study, on T cells expressing NK-cell markers. That work contributes: The authors made TCR beta cDNA libraries by 5'RACE template switching. This switching added a universal primer site and UMIs. It remained uncertain whether the expanded NKG2C+ T cell clones were specific for HCMV antigens.

The input for sequencing was PBMCs from blood, taken on the day of vaccination. This clonotype was sampled from a man aged 45-65 years who received an inactivated influenza vaccine. The chain recombines TRBV9 with TRBJ2-1, with 9 nucleotides matching TRBD2. CDR3 protein: CASSVGSSAGGLNEQFF. CDR3 coding DNA: TGTGCCAGCAGCGTAGGGTCCTCGGCGGGGGGGCTCAATGAGCAGTTCTTC.